These 27 T cell receptor beta chains share one sample of origin, sequenced in a study of blood T cell repertoires in COVID-19. Data came from immunoSEQ multiplex PCR; TCRdb stores just in-frame clones and leaves some out. The data show some 150,000 clones, with approximately 90% seen just once and more than 0.8% held by the top ten. Sequencing was performed on peripheral blood. The receptor set was obtained from a woman aged 45-59 years with acute or convalescent COVID-19.

The chain links TRBV2 to TRBJ2-7; D unresolved. Trimming shortened V by 5 bases and J by 4 bases, and 6 bases separated the two germline ends. The CDR3 totals 11 residues. From germline, CDR1 is SNHLY and CDR2 FYNNEI. The CDR3 reads CASSPYYEQYF. Here the CDR3 DNA reads TGTGCCAGCAGTCCTTATTACGAGCAGTACTTC.

CDR3 nucleotides: TGTGCCATCAGAAGGCGGGAGGACAATGAGCAGTTCTTC. As protein: CAIRRREDNEQFF. The rearrangement joins TRBV10-3 to TRBJ2-1; 8 bases fit TRBD2. This CDR3 has 13 amino acids. Germline V CDR1 and CDR2: ENHRY, SYGVKD. V was pared by 6 bases and J by 5 bases, with 3 bases of the junction left unmatched.

The chain has TRBV10-3 and TRBJ2-7; 7 bases align to TRBD1. This CDR3 region has 12 residues. Germline V CDR1 and CDR2: ENHRY, SYGVKD. Unmatched junction bases numbered 3, after V lost 5 bases and J lost 5 bases. The CDR3 protein is CAISHRGNEQYF. As DNA, the CDR3 is TGTGCCATCAGTCACAGGGGCAACGAGCAGTACTTC.

J is TRBJ2-5 and V is TRBV19, with 9 bases lining up with TRBD2. Germline V lookup: CDR1 LNHDA, CDR2 SQIVND (reference sequence). Trimming at V came to 5 bases and at J to 2 bases, leaving 18 bases not matched to a gene. There are 19 residues in the CDR3. The CDR3 spells CASSPIAGATRGEQETQYF. The CDR3 DNA sequence: TGTGCCAGTAGTCCTATAGCGGGGGCCACAAGGGGAGAACAAGAGACCCAGTACTTC. Based on the CDR3 plus reference TRBV19 and TRBJ2-5, the full variable domain is DGGITQSPKYLFRKEGQNVTLSCEQNLNHDAMYWYRQDPGQGLRLIYYSQIVNDFQKGDIAEGYSVSREKKESFPLTVTSAQKNPTAFYLCASSPIAGATRGEQETQYFGPGTRLLVL.

The genes are TRBV24-1 and TRBJ2-3; D possibly corresponds to TRBD2 (6 bases). The length of the CDR3 is 15 residues. Germline values: CDR1 KGHDR, CDR2 SFDVKD. Trimming removed 1 base from V and 2 bases from J, with 9 bases in between. CDR3 residues: CATSDFGGVTDTQYF. CDR3 DNA sequence: TGTGCCACCAGTGATTTTGGCGGGGTCACAGATACGCAGTATTTT.

In DNA, the CDR3 is TGTGCCAGCAGCGGATCGACAGTGAACACTGAAGCTTTCTTT. It specifies CASSGSTVNTEAFF. The gene calls are TRBV11-2 and TRBJ1-1; possibly TRBD1 for D (5 bases). Germline-derived CDR1 and CDR2 are SGHAT and FQNNGV. CDR3 size: 14 residues. V dropped 5 bases and J dropped 0 bases, with 10 bases sitting between them.

The chain is built from TRBV10-2 and TRBJ1-2; D ambiguous. The CDR3 covers 15 residues. Trimming removed 2 bases from V and 2 bases from J, with 12 bases in between. Germline loops: CDR1 WSHSY, CDR2 SAAADI. This CDR3 is CASSEPTTSNYGYTF. The CDR3 DNA is TGCGCCAGCAGTGAGCCGACAACCTCCAACTATGGCTACACCTTC.

This rearrangement joins TRBV9 to TRBJ2-1; 8 positions match TRBD2. This CDR3 is 15 amino acids long. V shed 0 bases and J 4 bases; nucleotides not matched to a gene: 3. Germline loops: CDR1 SGDLS, CDR2 YYNGEE. CDR3 bases: TGTGCCAGCAGCGTAGCGGGAGGGGTATACAATGAGCAGTTCTTC. Translating it yields CASSVAGGVYNEQFF.

The CDR3 nucleotides read TGTGCCAGTCTCCGGGACTACCAGGCCCATGAGCAGTTCTTC. Its protein product is CASLRDYQAHEQFF. The V call is TRBV6-5, the J call TRBJ2-1, with TRBD2 matching 7 bases. The V segment lost 9 bases and the J segment 8 bases; nucleotides outside the gene matches: 13. CDR3 size: 14 residues. Per germline, CDR1 MNHEY and CDR2 SVGAGI.

This chain joins TRBV12-3 or TRBV12-4 and TRBJ2-1; 7 nucleotides line up with TRBD1. The V gene end was trimmed by 10 bases and the J gene end by 2 bases; junction bases not matched to a gene: 5. This CDR3 has 13 residues. The CDR3 bases are TGTGCCACCGGGACAGATACCTACAATGAGCAGTTCTTC. Amino acids: CATGTDTYNEQFF.

The chain carries TRBV5-1 and TRBJ2-3; the match to TRBD2 covers 15 bases. From germline, CDR1 is SGHRS and CDR2 YFSETQ. The CDR3 loop spans 18 amino acids. After removal of 3 bases from V and 4 bases from J, the junction contained 9 bases not matched to a gene. CDR3 sequence (DNA): TGCGCCAGCAGCTCCCGGACTAGCGGGAGGGCCAGCGCAGATACGCAGTATTTT. Residues: CASSSRTSGRASADTQYF.

This chain connects TRBV7-3 to TRBJ2-3; D unresolved. CDR1 and CDR2 from the germline V gene are SGHTA and FQGTGA. There are 15 residues in the CDR3. V was clipped by 2 bases and J by 3 bases, with 12 bases between them. This chain's CDR3 is CASSLVVGWTDTQYF. Here the CDR3 DNA reads TGTGCCAGCAGCTTAGTGGTCGGTTGGACAGATACGCAGTATTTT.

This chain links TRBV3-1 (or the pseudogene TRBV3-2) with TRBJ1-2; D gene unclear. CDR3 length: 12 amino acids. Trimming removed 0 bases at V and 8 bases at J, with 7 bases between. Germline CDR1 LGHDT, CDR2 YNNKEL (reference sequence). The CDR3 reads CASSQDPGGYTF. In DNA form, the CDR3 reads TGTGCCAGCAGCCAAGATCCCGGGGGCTACACCTTC.

The chain uses TRBV5-6 and TRBJ2-3; D remains unclear. The CDR3 covers 13 residues. CDR1 is SGHDT and CDR2 is YYEEEE in the germline V gene. V was pared by 4 bases and J by 4 bases, with 10 bases between. The CDR3 sequence: CASSLINPDTQYF. The CDR3 DNA follows: TGTGCCAGCAGCCTAATCAACCCAGATACGCAGTATTTT.

The J gene is TRBJ2-7, the V gene TRBV5-5; unclear D gene. V gave up 2 bases and J gave up 4 bases, with 13 bases separating them. The CDR3 is 14 amino acids. Germline V gene lookup returns CDR1 SGHKS and CDR2 YYEKEE (reference sequence). The CDR3 region is CASSFLGTRYEQYF. CDR3 DNA sequence: TGTGCCAGCAGCTTCTTGGGCACCCGGTACGAGCAGTACTTC. Variable domain in full (rest from reference TRBV5-5 and TRBJ2-7): DAGVTQSPTHLIKTRGQQVTLRCSPISGHKSVSWYQQVLGQGPQFIFQYYEKEERGRGNFPDRFSARQFPNYSSELNVNALLLGDSALYLCASSFLGTRYEQYFGPGTRLTVT.

V is TRBV7-3 and J is TRBJ2-1, with D possibly TRBD1 on 6 matching bases. The germline V and J ends were trimmed by 2 bases and 3 bases, with 11 bases remaining between them. Germline V CDR1 and CDR2: SGHTA, FQGTGA. The CDR3 is 15 residues long. The CDR3 nucleotides read TGTGCCAGCAGCTTAGGGCCAGGGGACTACAATGAGCAGTTCTTC. This encodes CASSLGPGDYNEQFF.

This clone was recorded many times. The rearrangement joins TRBV4-2 to TRBJ1-3; no clear D gene. Germline-derived CDR1 and CDR2 are LGHNA and YNFKEQ. Trimming pared 1 base from V and 9 bases from J, leaving 16 bases between. The CDR3 runs to 15 residues. CDR3 in amino acids: CASSQGTGNLGTIYF. In DNA form, the CDR3 reads TGTGCCAGCAGCCAAGGGACGGGGAACTTAGGCACCATATATTTT.

The chain couples TRBV7-3 to TRBJ1-2; D perhaps matches TRBD1 (5 bases). Trimming removed 0 bases from V and 0 bases from J, with 11 bases in between. The CDR3 length is 16 residues. Germline V gives CDR1 SGHTA, CDR2 FQGTGA. CDR3 nucleotides: TGTGCCAGCAGCTTAACGGGGGGTGCCTCTAACTATGGCTACACCTTC. The encoded protein is CASSLTGGASNYGYTF.

V is TRBV7-8 and J is TRBJ1-2, with TRBD1 matching over 8 bases. The J segment lost 8 bases and the V segment lost 5 bases, leaving 7 bases of the junction unmatched. Germline V gene data show CDR1 as SGHVS and CDR2 as FQNEAQ. The CDR3 spans 13 residues. CDR3 protein: CASSERTGPGYTF. The CDR3 DNA sequence: TGTGCCAGCAGCGAGCGGACAGGGCCCGGCTACACCTTC.

CDR3 DNA sequence: TGTGCCAGTAGTATGAGGTCGGGACAGGGAGCCAAGAACACTGAAGCTTTCTTT. As protein: CASSMRSGQGAKNTEAFF. The chain has TRBV19 and TRBJ1-1; the match to TRBD1 covers 9 bases. Trimming removed 3 bases from V and 1 base from J; junction bases left unmatched: 12. The germline gives CDR1 LNHDA, CDR2 SQIVND (reference sequence). The CDR3 is 18 residues long.

The chain joins TRBV19 to TRBJ1-3; a possible D gene is TRBD1 (5 bases). The CDR3 is made up of 14 amino acids. Trimming removed 7 bases from V and 0 bases from J, with 10 bases in between. CDR1 LNHDA and CDR2 SQIVND come from the germline V gene (reference sequence). CDR3 loop: CASMGLYSGNTIYF. Written as DNA, the CDR3 is TGTGCCAGTATGGGACTGTACTCTGGAAACACCATATATTTT.

This chain links TRBV7-3 with TRBJ2-3, with 9 bases identical to TRBD2. Germline V lookup: CDR1 SGHTA, CDR2 FQGTGA. CDR3 length equals 16 residues. The V gene end was trimmed by 7 bases and the J gene end by 2 bases; junction bases not matched to a gene: 10. The chain's CDR3 is CASTLGTSPITDTQYF. The CDR3 nucleotides read TGTGCCAGCACCTTGGGGACTAGCCCTATCACAGATACGCAGTATTTT.

The chain carries TRBV27 and TRBJ2-5; 11 bases line up with TRBD2. V gave up 6 bases and J gave up 1 base; unmatched junction bases: 4. Germline V gene sequence: CDR1 MNHEY, CDR2 SMNVEV (reference sequence). This CDR3 contains 15 residues. The CDR3: CASSPTSGIQETQYF. The DNA of the CDR3 is TGTGCCAGCAGCCCGACTAGCGGGATCCAAGAGACCCAGTACTTC.

V and J are TRBV4-1 and TRBJ2-4; D is perhaps TRBD1 (7 bases). The CDR3 extends over 15 amino acids. Trimming removed 6 bases from V and 5 bases from J, with 17 bases in between. Germline loops: CDR1 MGHRA, CDR2 YSYEKL. The CDR3 sequence: CASRGSRGTQNIQYF. The CDR3 nucleotides read TGCGCCAGCAGAGGATCCAGGGGGACTCAAAACATTCAGTACTTC.

This rearrangement joins TRBV24-1 to TRBJ1-3; 8 bases agree with TRBD1. CDR1 is KGHDR, CDR2 SFDVKD, per germline. This CDR3 region has 15 residues. V lost 3 bases and J lost 4; bases outside the gene matches: 4. The CDR3 loop reads CATSDSRGPGNTIYF. The CDR3 nucleotides read TGTGCCACCAGTGATAGCAGGGGGCCCGGAAACACCATATATTTT.

The V and J genes are TRBV2 and TRBJ2-1, with D perhaps matching TRBD2 (5 bases). CDR1 is SNHLY and CDR2 is FYNNEI in the germline V gene. The CDR3 runs 11 residues. V lost 4 bases to trimming and J lost 9 bases, with 7 bases between them. The CDR3 bases are TGTGCCAGCAGTGGACTAACTGAGCAGTTCTTC. This gives the protein CASSGLTEQFF. Using reference TRBV2 and TRBJ2-1 for the parts outside the CDR3, the full variable domain is EPEVTQTPSHQVTQMGQEVILRCVPISNHLYFYWYRQILGQKVEFLVSFYNNEISEKSEIFDDQFSVERPDGSNFTLKIRSTKLEDSAMYFCASSGLTEQFFGPGTRLTVL.

This chain connects TRBV11-2 to TRBJ2-7; maybe TRBD1 (6 bases). CDR3 size: 14 residues. The ends were cut back, 5 bases at V and 7 bases at J, with 18 bases in the middle. The V gene's germline CDR1 is SGHAT and CDR2 FQNNGV. The CDR3 here is CASSPDPGTLEQYF. For the CDR3, the DNA is TGTGCCAGCAGCCCAGATCCCGGGACACTAGAGCAGTACTTC.